This TCR beta chain was sequenced for a study of T cell responses to AZD1222 COVID-19 vaccine. Study-level points and caveats: The study found vaccine-associated CD4 TCRs spanning spike, dominant at 160-218 and 743-854. Most donors were white British, females outnumbered males, and clonal diversity was possibly underestimated.

TCRdb keeps only in-frame clones here, not all; method: immunoSEQ multiplex PCR. Among some 180,000 clones listed, over 90% were seen once. Concerning this clone: Its antigen remains unknown.

The V gene's germline CDR1 is SGHTA and CDR2 FQGNSA. This CDR3 spans 11 amino acids. With 5 bases removed from V and 7 bases from J, the gap between germline ends came to 6 bases. The source was peripheral blood, collected 28 days after the second AZD1222 dose. The sequence derives from an adult who received the AZD1222 COVID-19 vaccine. V and J are TRBV7-2 and TRBJ2-1, with D uncertain. The CDR3 reads CASSLKNEQFF. In DNA form, the CDR3 reads TGTGCCAGCAGCCTTAAAAATGAGCAGTTCTTC. The complete variable domain, with remaining parts taken from reference TRBV7-2 and TRBJ2-1, reads GAGVSQSPSNKVTEKGKDVELRCDPISGHTALYWYRQSLGQGLEFLIYFQGNSAPDKSGLPSDRFSAERTGGSVSTLTIQRTQQEDSAVYLCASSLKNEQFFGPGTRLTVL.